This record concerns one T cell receptor (beta chain) sequence. No conserved phenylalanine or tryptophan is present at the end of the CDR3, so a read error is the likely explanation. CDR1 is LGHNA, CDR2 YNFKEQ, per germline. The junction had 3 bases not matched to a gene; V was cut back by 1 base and J by 6 bases. CDR3 size: 13 residues. The data were taken from a study of blood T cells in healthy people across ages. Study-level background: Using template switching, researchers captured about one barcoded beta molecule for each two T cells.

Sample-barcoded 5' priming and a J-beta primer mix drove a second PCR of roughly 7 to 11 cycles. The template-switch adaptor was a 5' adaptor with 12 random nucleotides. It tagged each cDNA molecule. TCRdb ran MiXCR on the 5' RACE reads and lists one entry per CDR3 protein. This table holds around 700,000 distinct CDR3 sequences, 20% to 25% found once. The draw of peripheral blood yielded ten milliliters from each donor. These data also featured in a second study, about T cells of mothers and their children. That investigation notes: Sequencing returned over 9 million TCR beta CDR3 reads per mother and around 3 million per child.

This TCR derives from a boy younger than 18 in good health. V is TRBV4-2 and J is TRBJ2-7, with TRBD2 matching over 7 bases. The sample was blood. The CDR3 protein is CASSQGLAREQYS. CDR3 nucleotide sequence: TGTGCCAGCAGCCAAGGACTAGCTCGCGAGCAGTACTCC.